Listed below are T cell receptor beta chains from one sample, sequenced in a study of T cell repertoires in cytomegalovirus infection. TCRdb re-derived calls from the reads in MiXCR, one entry per CDR3 protein. The sample carries approximately 260,000 distinct CDR3 sequences, around 20% recorded once. These TCRs are of unknown antigen specificity. Sequencing was performed on cultured PBMCs, taken from culture after CMV antigen stimulation. All receptors derive from a human donor in good health (CMV status not recorded). Some clones in this sample may be carry-over from other donors' samples. Each CDR3 is given with its conserved first and last residue. The order of the fields is D gene, clone size, J gene, V gene, CDR3 DNA, CDR3 protein. The D gene is left open where the match is weak. Some rows mark clone size as missing; the rest say once, few, many or name a class of expanded clone.

>TRBD1|many|TRBJ1-4|TRBV7-2
TGTGCCAGCAGCTTAGGCCCTGGCCGGGACAGAGAAAAACTGTTTTTT
CASSLGPGRDREKLFF
>NA|NA|TRBJ1-2|TRBV28
TGTGCCAGCAGCTACCTAAACTATGGCTACACCTTC
CASSYLNYGYTF
>TRBD1|few|TRBJ1-4|TRBV10-3
TGTGCCATCAGAGGACAGGAGGGGGAAAAACTGTTTTTT
CAIRGQEGEKLFF
>NA|many|TRBJ1-6|TRBV7-8
TGTGCCAGCAGCTCTATGGTTACGGAGAATTCACCCCTCCACTTT
CASSSMVTENSPLHF
>NA|many|TRBJ1-1|TRBV27
TGTGCCAGCAGAATGAGGGGGAACACTGAAGCTTTCTTT
CASRMRGNTEAFF
>TRBD1|NA|TRBJ1-1|TRBV15
TGTGCCACCAGGACGGACAGGGATATTTTTCAGGGGAACACTGAAGCTTTCTTT
CATRTDRDIFQGNTEAFF
>TRBD1|NA|TRBJ1-4|TRBV5-1
TGCGCCAGCAGCCAAGGGACAGGGGGCTTTAATGAAAAACTGTTTTTT
CASSQGTGGFNEKLFF
>NA|many|TRBJ1-6|TRBV7-8
TGTGCCAGCAGCTTATCCCCTGCAGGGGATAATTCACCCCTCCACTTT
CASSLSPAGDNSPLHF
>NA|many|TRBJ2-1|TRBV7-2
TGTGCCAGCACCCACCACTCCTACAATGAGCAGTTCTTC
CASTHHSYNEQFF
>NA|NA|TRBJ2-5|TRBV18
TGTGCCAGCGCCCCTGAGGGACAAGAGACCCAGTACTTC
CASAPEGQETQYF
>NA|few|TRBJ2-3|TRBV7-9
TGTGCCAGCACCCGGGAGTTTAGCACAGATACGCAGTATTTT
CASTREFSTDTQYF
>TRBD2|few|TRBJ2-3|TRBV6-2/TRBV6-3
TGTGCCAGCCGGGGACTACTTGCACCATCCACAGATACGCAGTATTTT
CASRGLLAPSTDTQYF
>TRBD2|NA|TRBJ2-5|TRBV12-3/TRBV12-4
TGTGCCAGCAGTTTTTCAATGAGCGGGATCGTTGGGACCCAGCACTTC
CASSFSMSGIVGTQHF
>TRBD2|NA|TRBJ2-1|TRBV6-5
TGTGCCAGCAGTTCGACTAGCCCTACCACCAGCAAGCAGTTCTTC
CASSSTSPTTSKQFF
>NA|many|TRBJ2-1|TRBV29-1
TGCAGCGTTGAAGGCAGGGGCCGCTCCTACAATGAGCAGTTCTTC
CSVEGRGRSYNEQFF
>NA|NA|TRBJ2-1|TRBV6-6
TGTGCCAGCAGTTATGGAGGGCGGAATGAGCAGTTCTTC
CASSYGGRNEQFF
>TRBD2|NA|TRBJ2-5|TRBV28
TGTGCCAGCACGACTAGCGGCCAAGAGACCCAGTACTTC
CASTTSGQETQYF
>TRBD1|NA|TRBJ2-5|TRBV11-2
TGTGCCAGCAGCCCGGTGGGGGACAGACAAGAGACCCAGTACTTC
CASSPVGDRQETQYF
>NA|many|TRBJ1-3|TRBV7-2
TGTGCCAGCAGCTCGGTATCCCCTGGAAACACCATATATTTT
CASSSVSPGNTIYF
>TRBD2|many|TRBJ2-1|TRBV18
TGTGCCAGCTCCCTCAAAGTTACCGGGACTAGCGGATACAATGAGCAGTTCTTC
CASSLKVTGTSGYNEQFF
>TRBD1|many|TRBJ1-3|TRBV12-3/TRBV12-4
TGTGCCAGCAGGGTTCAGGGGGCTGGAAACACCATATATTTT
CASRVQGAGNTIYF
>NA|NA|TRBJ1-4|TRBV28
TGTGCCAGCAGTTTTTACGGTACAACTAATGAAAAACTGTTTTTT
CASSFYGTTNEKLFF
>NA|NA|TRBJ1-1|TRBV19
TGTGCCAGTAGCCGCACAGGAGGGCGGTTGGGGAACACTGAAGCTTTCTTT
CASSRTGGRLGNTEAFF
>NA|once|TRBJ1-5|TRBV7-2
TGTGCCAGCAGCATGACAGGACGGCCCCAGCATTTT
CASSMTGRPQHF
>NA|once|TRBJ1-2|TRBV28
TGTGCCAGCAGCCCCGGCGATCGGGGCTATGGCTACACCTTC
CASSPGDRGYGYTF
>NA|many|TRBJ1-2|TRBV4-1
TGCGCCAGCAGCCAAGGGATACAAACTAACTATGGCTACACCTTC
CASSQGIQTNYGYTF
>TRBD1|NA|TRBJ2-7|TRBV6-1
TGTGCCAGCAGTGAAGCTCGGGCCGCAGGGGGACACGAGCAGTACTTC
CASSEARAAGGHEQYF
>TRBD1|NA|TRBJ1-1|TRBV7-6
TGTGCCAGCAGCTCCAGGACAGGGGGGCCGGACACTGAAGCTTTCTTT
CASSSRTGGPDTEAFF
>TRBD1|few|TRBJ1-4|TRBV12-3/TRBV12-4
TGTGCCAGCAGGCCTCCGGGACAGGTCGTCGAAAAACTGTTTTTT
CASRPPGQVVEKLFF
>NA|NA|TRBJ2-1|TRBV19
TGTGCCAGTAGTATGCTTACCTACAATGAGCAGTTCTTC
CASSMLTYNEQFF
>NA|NA|TRBJ1-2|TRBV4-3
TGCGCCAGCAGCCAAGACGTGGTCCAGGGCGGCTATGGCTACACCTTC
CASSQDVVQGGYGYTF
>TRBD1|NA|TRBJ1-1|TRBV5-4
TGTGCCAGCTCAAATGGACCCGGGACAGGGAATGAAGCTTTCTTT
CASSNGPGTGNEAFF
>TRBD2|NA|TRBJ2-1|TRBV10-3
TGTGCCATCAGTGATGACGGGCGGGAGATGGTTCCCGCCGTCCATGAGCAGTTCTTC
CAISDDGREMVPAVHEQFF
>NA|NA|TRBJ2-3|TRBV12-3/TRBV12-4
TGTGCCAGCAGGGAGGTTTCTGGCACAGATACGCAGTATTTT
CASREVSGTDTQYF
>TRBD1|NA|TRBJ2-2|TRBV28
TGTGCCAGCGGTGGGACAGCGAACACCGGGGAGCTGTTTTTT
CASGGTANTGELFF
>NA|NA|TRBJ2-4|TRBV27
TGTGCCACCAGCCGGGGAAACATTCAGTACTTC
CATSRGNIQYF
>NA|NA|TRBJ1-1|TRBV2
TGTGCCAGCAGGCCGGCGGGACACATGAACACTGAAGCTTTCTTT
CASRPAGHMNTEAFF
>TRBD2|NA|TRBJ2-3|TRBV7-2
TGTGCCAGCAGCGGAACTAGCGGGAGGCCCCGAGTCACAGATACGCAGTATTTT
CASSGTSGRPRVTDTQYF
>TRBD2|NA|TRBJ2-3|TRBV28
TGTGCCAGCAGTTTAAGTTTAGCGGGGGGTACGCAGTATTTT
CASSLSLAGGTQYF
>NA|NA|TRBJ1-1|TRBV6-1
TGTGCCAGCAGTTCCAGGGTCAACGCTGAAGCTTTCTTT
CASSSRVNAEAFF
>NA|many|TRBJ2-1|TRBV7-6
TGTGCCAGCAGCGCGACCGGGACTTTTGTCTCGGATGAGCAGTTCTTC
CASSATGTFVSDEQFF